This T cell receptor (beta chain) was obtained from a study of blood T cell repertoires in COVID-19. About the study: The United States, Italy and Spain were the sources of the acute and convalescent COVID-19 samples. T cells, B-cell-depleted T cells, or PBMCs provided the cDNA or gDNA that served as material.

Original handling: Amplifying reference gene primers gave estimates of nucleated cell counts. Sequencing was performed with immunoSEQ multiplex PCR; in TCRdb, only in-frame clones are kept and a portion is missing. V and J calls and clone size are given by that table; D and trimming were obtained from the DNA. The sample has approximately 89,000 clones; almost 95% are singletons. Per germline, CDR1 SGHRS and CDR2 YFSETQ. V was trimmed by 2 bases and J by 8 bases, leaving 8 bases between them. The CDR3 covers 12 residues. The chain joins TRBV5-1 to TRBJ2-4; maybe TRBD1 (6 bases). This sequence was found in a woman in her fifties or sixties with active COVID-19. The sequenced sample was peripheral blood. The CDR3: CASSLEGDIQYF. As DNA, the CDR3 is TGCGCCAGCAGCTTAGAGGGGGACATTCAGTACTTC.